This T cell receptor beta chain comes out of a study of a mutant IDH1 vaccine in newly diagnosed glioma. As for the study in general: The sex distribution of treated patients was about 62% male and roughly 38% female, with a mean age of around 40 years. Earlier care involved radiotherapy, temozolomide, or both, and the majority received both.

Stated time point: baseline, week 1 (first vaccination visit). Treatment defined: pre-vaccination baseline after standard-of-care therapy. Donor diagnoses consisted of new WHO grade 3 or 4 IDH1-mutant, ATRX-lost astrocytomas. The CDR3 is 13 residues long. Germline V gives CDR1 MGHRA, CDR2 YSYEKL. Method: immunoSEQ multiplex PCR; TCRdb's copy keeps in-frame clones and lacks some. The repertoire holds over 20,000 clones, with about 89% as singletons. The material was PBMCs, obtained from a glioma patient treated with radiotherapy, temozolomide or both. This receptor was taken from a man in his thirties or forties with glioma. This sequence joins TRBV4-1 and TRBJ2-5; D unresolved. The J call may be wrong; the DNA end is better matched by TRBJ2-7. DNA for the CDR3: TGCGCCAGCAGCCAAGATTACGGGCGCGAGCAGTACTTC. Its translation is CASSQDYGREQYF.